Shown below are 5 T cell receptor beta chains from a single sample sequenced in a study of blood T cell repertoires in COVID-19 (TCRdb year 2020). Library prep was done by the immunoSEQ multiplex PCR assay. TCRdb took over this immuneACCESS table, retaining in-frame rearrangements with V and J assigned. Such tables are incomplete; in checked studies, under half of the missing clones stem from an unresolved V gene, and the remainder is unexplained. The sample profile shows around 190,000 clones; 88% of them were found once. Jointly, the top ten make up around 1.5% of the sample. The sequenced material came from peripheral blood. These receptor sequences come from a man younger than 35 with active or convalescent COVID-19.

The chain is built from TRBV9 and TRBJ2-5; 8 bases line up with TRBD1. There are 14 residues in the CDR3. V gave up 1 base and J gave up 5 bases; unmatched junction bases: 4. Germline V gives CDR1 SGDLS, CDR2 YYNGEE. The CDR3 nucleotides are TGTGCCAGCAGCGTACGGGACAGGCTGGAGACCCAGTACTTC. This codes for CASSVRDRLETQYF.

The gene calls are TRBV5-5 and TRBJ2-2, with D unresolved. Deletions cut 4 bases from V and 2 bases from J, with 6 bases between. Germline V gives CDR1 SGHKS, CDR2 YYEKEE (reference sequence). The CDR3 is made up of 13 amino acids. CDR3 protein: CASSQTNTGELFF. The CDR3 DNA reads TGTGCCAGCAGCCAGACTAACACCGGGGAGCTGTTTTTT.

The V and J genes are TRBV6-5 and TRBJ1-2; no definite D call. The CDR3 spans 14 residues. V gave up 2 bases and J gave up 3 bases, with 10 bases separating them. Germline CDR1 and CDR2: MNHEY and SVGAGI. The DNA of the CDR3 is TGTGCCAGCAGTTACATGGGCCAGGACTATGGCTACACCTTC. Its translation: CASSYMGQDYGYTF.

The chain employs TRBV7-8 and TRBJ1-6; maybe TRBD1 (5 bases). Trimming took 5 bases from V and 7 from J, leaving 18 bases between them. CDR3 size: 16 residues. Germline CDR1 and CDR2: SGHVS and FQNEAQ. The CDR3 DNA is TGTGCCAGCAGCCTAGATCCACGGGGGTTCAATTCACCCCTCCACTTT. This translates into CASSLDPRGFNSPLHF.

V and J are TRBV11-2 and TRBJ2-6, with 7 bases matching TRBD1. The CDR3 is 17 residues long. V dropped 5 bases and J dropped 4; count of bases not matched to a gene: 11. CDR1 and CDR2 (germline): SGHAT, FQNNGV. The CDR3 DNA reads TGTGCCAGCAGCCCAGGACAGGTGTTCTGGGGGGCCAACGTCCTGACTTTC. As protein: CASSPGQVFWGANVLTF.